Below, 32 T cell receptor beta chains from the same sample are listed, as sequenced in a study of blood T cells in healthy people across ages. A second PCR of 7 to 11 cycles used a sample-barcoded 5' primer and a J-beta primer mix. TCRdb re-called the 5' RACE reads with MiXCR, one entry per CDR3 protein. This table holds roughly 1.9 million distinct CDR3 sequences, more than 35% found once. Sequencing was carried out using blood. The source of these receptors is a human donor in good health.

V usage is TRBV11-2 and J usage is TRBJ2-5; D is tentatively TRBD1 or TRBD2 (6 bases each). TRBJ2-7 matches the DNA end more closely, so the J call is doubtful. The germline gives CDR1 SGHAT, CDR2 FQNNGV. CDR3 size: 16 residues. The CDR3 DNA is TGTGCCAGCAGCTTAAAAGGGGGTGCGGAGGGCTACGAGCAGTACTTC. It codes for CASSLKGGAEGYEQYF.

This chain joins TRBV4-1 and TRBJ2-1, with TRBD1 matching 7 bases. V lost 7 bases and J lost 10; bases outside the gene matches: 22. This CDR3 is built from 17 residues. Looked up from germline, CDR1 is MGHRA and CDR2 is YSYEKL. The CDR3 sequence is CASTRTPGTPGGSEQFF. CDR3 coding DNA: TGCGCCAGCACCCGAACTCCCGGGACCCCAGGGGGATCGGAGCAGTTCTTC.

The chain joins TRBV7-2 to TRBJ1-2, with 8 nucleotides matching TRBD1. Germline loops: CDR1 SGHTA, CDR2 FQGNSA. The CDR3 totals 14 residues. J was trimmed by 4 bases and V by 8 bases; bases with no gene match: 9. The CDR3 here is CASGRGRQGYGYTF. Written as DNA, the CDR3 is TGTGCCAGCGGCAGGGGGCGCCAAGGCTATGGCTACACCTTC.

The chain uses TRBV28 and TRBJ1-4, with 12 positions matching TRBD1. Germline CDR1 MDHEN, CDR2 SYDVKM. The V gene end was trimmed by 6 bases and the J gene end by 5 bases; junction bases not matched to a gene: 10. CDR3 length: 17 residues. DNA for the CDR3: TGTGCCAGCAGCAAGGGACAGGGGGCGGTTGGGAATGAAAAACTGTTTTTT. It translates to CASSKGQGAVGNEKLFF.

The table lists this clonotype with a count of one. The chain has TRBV28 and TRBJ1-1, with unresolved D. Trimming removed 6 bases from V and 5 bases from J, with 16 bases in between. Germline CDR1 is MDHEN and CDR2 is SYDVKM. This CDR3 is built from 14 residues. CDR3 sequence (DNA): TGTGCCAGCAGGGGATGGGGAGACGTAACTGAAGCTTTCTTT. It translates to CASRGWGDVTEAFF.

The CDR3 spells CATMAHSGVNEQFF. In nucleotides, the CDR3 is TGTGCCACCATGGCGCATAGCGGGGTAAATGAGCAGTTCTTC. This rearrangement joins TRBV24-1 to TRBJ2-4, with TRBD2 matching 8 bases. Judging by the DNA end, TRBJ2-1 fits better; the J call may be wrong. This CDR3 spans 14 amino acids. From germline, CDR1 is KGHDR and CDR2 SFDVKD.

V is TRBV7-2 and J is TRBJ2-5; D could derive from TRBD1 or TRBD2 (5 bases each). V gave up 1 base and J gave up 7 bases, with 13 bases separating them. This CDR3 has 14 residues. CDR1 is SGHTA and CDR2 is FQGNSA in the germline V gene. This CDR3 reads CASSLVVPGGTQYF. The DNA for the CDR3 is TGTGCCAGCAGCTTAGTCGTCCCTGGGGGGACCCAGTACTTC.

The rearrangement uses TRBV28 and TRBJ2-4; 7 bases fit TRBD1. The last part of the DNA fits TRBJ2-7 better; the J call may be wrong. This CDR3 comprises 14 residues. Germline CDR1 reads MDHEN; CDR2 reads SYDVKM. CDR3 region: CASRAGTDPYEQYF. As DNA, the CDR3 is TGTGCCAGCAGAGCCGGGACAGATCCCTACGAGCAGTACTTC.

The rearrangement uses TRBV10-3 and TRBJ2-4; 7 nucleotides agree with TRBD1. The assigned J gene may be wrong: the sequence end matches TRBJ2-7 better. CDR3 length: 15 residues. Per germline, CDR1 ENHRY and CDR2 SYGVKD. CDR3 in DNA: TGTGCCACCCAAAGAACGGGGCAGGGGGTTTACGAGCAGTACTTC. This codes for CATQRTGQGVYEQYF.

The sample holds a few counts of this clonotype. CDR3 sequence reads: CASSLHSETQYF. The CDR3, as DNA: TGTGCCAGCAGCTTACATTCGGAGACCCAGTACTTC. The rearrangement uses TRBV7-9 and TRBJ2-5; D gene ambiguous. This CDR3 region has 12 residues. Germline assignment: CDR1 SEHNR and CDR2 FQNEAQ (reference sequence). The V end lost 2 bases, the J end lost 5 bases, and 6 bases lay between the germline ends.

This clonotype has just a few counts. The chain couples TRBV28 to TRBJ1-1; D uncertain. CDR3 length: 13 residues. Germline CDR1 is MDHEN and CDR2 is SYDVKM. Trimming pared 4 bases from V and 4 bases from J, leaving 10 bases between. The CDR3 reads CASSSVVSTEAFF. The CDR3 coding sequence is TGTGCCAGCAGTTCCGTAGTGTCCACTGAAGCTTTCTTT.

The sample holds one count of this clonotype. This sequence joins TRBV6-5 and TRBJ1-2, with a possible D match to TRBD1 (6 bases). The germline V gene has CDR1 MNHEY and CDR2 SVGAGI. This CDR3 is 14 amino acids long. V shed 6 bases and J shed 6 bases, with 17 bases lying between them. CDR3 region: CASRTGLQPNGYTF. CDR3 DNA sequence: TGTGCCAGCAGAACAGGGTTACAGCCCAATGGCTACACCTTC.

This clonotype occurred a few times. The V call is TRBV9, the J call TRBJ2-3; 7 bases fit TRBD1. The J segment lost 2 bases and the V segment lost 4 bases, leaving 13 bases of the junction unmatched. The CDR3 is made up of 17 amino acids. Germline CDR1 and CDR2: SGDLS and YYNGEE. CDR3 nucleotide sequence: TGTGCCAGCAGCCCGACCACCGGGACAGCCTTCACAGATACGCAGTATTTT. Translation: CASSPTTGTAFTDTQYF.

This clonotype was observed once. The junction and the germline gene differ at one end; a read error may be behind it. The rearrangement joins TRBV5-6 to TRBJ2-3; 7 bases are shared with TRBD1. The CDR3 length is 16 residues. Looked up from germline, CDR1 is SGHDT and CDR2 is YYEEEE. The CDR3 protein is CASSSAYRGSTDKQYF. CDR3 coding DNA: TGTGCCAGCAGCTCCGCCTACAGGGGTAGCACAGATAAGCAGTATTTT.

The V call is TRBV6-5, the J call TRBJ2-7, with 8 bases fitting TRBD1. CDR1 and CDR2 from the germline V gene are MNHEY and SVGAGI. This CDR3 has 14 amino acids. The ends lost 7 bases at V and 0 bases at J; junction bases unmatched: 5. This CDR3 reads CASNAGTGSYEQYF. The CDR3 bases are TGTGCCAGCAACGCCGGGACAGGCTCCTACGAGCAGTACTTC.

The chain couples TRBV4-3 to TRBJ1-1, with D possibly TRBD1 on 5 matching bases. V was pared by 0 bases and J by 4 bases, with 15 bases between. From germline, CDR1 is LGHNA and CDR2 YSLEER. This CDR3 spans 16 amino acids. The CDR3 DNA is TGCGCCAGCAGCCAAGAGATGGCCAGGGCAGGCACTGAAGCTTTCTTT. The encoded protein is CASSQEMARAGTEAFF.

This clonotype was observed a handful of times. The V gene is TRBV12-3 or TRBV12-4, the J gene TRBJ1-1; tentatively, D is TRBD1 (5 bases). This CDR3 is built from 14 residues. V gave up 2 bases and J gave up 4 bases, with 11 bases separating them. The CDR3 region is CASSLIRGGTEAFF. In DNA form, the CDR3 reads TGTGCCAGCAGTTTAATCCGGGGCGGCACTGAAGCTTTCTTT.

This clonotype has only a few counts. The rearrangement joins TRBV12-3 or TRBV12-4 to TRBJ2-1, with D possibly TRBD2 on 5 matching bases. The CDR3 loop spans 15 amino acids. V lost 5 bases and J 9 bases, leaving 20 bases between the germline ends. DNA for the CDR3: TGTGCCAGCAGTCCCCTCACCGGAGGTTTGGGTGAGCAGTTCTTC. Protein sequence: CASSPLTGGLGEQFF.

This clonotype was detected only a few times. The rearrangement links TRBV7-8 to TRBJ1-2; no firm D call. Per germline, CDR1 SGHVS and CDR2 FQNEAQ. The CDR3 contains 16 residues. The germline V and J ends were trimmed by 4 bases and 0 bases, with 15 bases remaining between them. The CDR3 sequence: CASSSRAGRANYGYTF. The CDR3 region has the DNA TGTGCCAGCAGCTCCCGAGCGGGCAGAGCTAACTATGGCTACACCTTC.

V gene TRBV5-1 combines with J gene TRBJ2-1; 7 bases align to TRBD1. Germline V gene data show CDR1 as SGHRS and CDR2 as YFSETQ. V gave up 1 base and J gave up 10 bases; unmatched junction bases: 8. This CDR3 contains 14 residues. The CDR3 region is CASSLSYRGREQFF. The CDR3 DNA reads TGCGCCAGCAGCTTGAGCTACAGGGGACGGGAGCAGTTCTTC.

The chain couples TRBV14 to TRBJ2-5, with 8 bases identical to TRBD1. CDR1 is SGHDN, CDR2 FVKESK, per germline. This CDR3 is built from 15 residues. V was clipped by 4 bases and J by 4 bases; unmatched bases: 8. Here the CDR3 DNA reads TGTGCCAGCAGCCCCACAGGGGGAGCGCGAGAGACCCAGTACTTC. Its protein is CASSPTGGARETQYF.

The chain couples TRBV7-2 to TRBJ2-5; possibly TRBD1 or TRBD2 for D (5 bases each). The CDR3 consists of 14 residues. Germline V gene data show CDR1 as SGHTA and CDR2 as FQGNSA. V was clipped by 5 bases and J by 5 bases, with 15 bases between them. CDR3 amino acids: CASSRTGLMETQYF. The CDR3 region has the DNA TGTGCCAGCAGCCGTACGGGGCTAATGGAGACCCAGTACTTC.

The rearrangement links TRBV5-6 to TRBJ1-2; no clear D gene. The CDR3 covers 12 residues. Trimming cost V 1 base and J 7 bases, with 8 bases left between them. CDR1 is SGHDT and CDR2 is YYEEEE in the germline V gene. The CDR3 here is CASSLMDVGYTF. DNA for the CDR3: TGTGCCAGCAGCTTGATGGACGTTGGCTACACCTTC.

This chain links TRBV6-2 or TRBV6-3 with TRBJ2-3; TRBD2 aligns across 16 bases. Germline values: CDR1 MNHEY, CDR2 SVGEGT. Trimming cost V 8 bases and J 5 bases; bases outside gene matches: 7. This CDR3 has 16 amino acids. The CDR3 loop reads CASRGTSGGAEDTQYF. The CDR3 bases are TGTGCCAGCCGAGGGACTAGCGGGGGGGCAGAAGATACGCAGTATTTT.

CDR3 coding DNA: TGTGCCAGCAGGAGAGACAGTCGCGAGCAGTACTTC. Amino acid sequence: CASRRDSREQYF. The V and J genes are TRBV28 and TRBJ2-7; maybe TRBD1 (5 bases). V lost 6 bases, J lost 6 bases, and 12 bases lay in between. Germline loops: CDR1 MDHEN, CDR2 SYDVKM. This CDR3 has 12 amino acids.

As DNA, the CDR3 is TGTGCCAGCAGCGGAGGACATCCGGATAATTCACCCCTCCACTTT. Protein: CASSGGHPDNSPLHF. The chain combines TRBV9 with TRBJ1-6; tentatively, D is TRBD1 (5 bases). The V end lost 3 bases, the J end lost 5 bases, and 12 bases lay between the germline ends. The CDR3 is made up of 15 amino acids. In germline, CDR1 is SGDLS, CDR2 YYNGEE. Combining the CDR3 with reference TRBV9 and TRBJ1-6 gives the whole variable domain DSGVTQTPKHLITATGQRVTLRCSPRSGDLSVYWYQQSLDQGLQFLIQYYNGEERAKGNILERFSAQQFPDLHSELNLSSLELGDSALYFCASSGGHPDNSPLHFGNGTRLTVT.

This chain links TRBV9 with TRBJ2-7; a weak D match, TRBD1 (6 bases). CDR1 is SGDLS and CDR2 is YYNGEE in the germline V gene. CDR3 length: 14 amino acids. The V gene lost 7 bases and the J gene lost 3 bases, with 17 bases spanning the gap. The CDR3 region has the DNA TGTGCCAGCGGTATAGGGGGTTCCTTCTACGAGCAGTACTTC. This translates into CASGIGGSFYEQYF.

V gene TRBV29-1 combines with J gene TRBJ2-7, with D possibly matching TRBD1 (6 bases). The CDR3 runs 11 residues. Trimming removed 4 bases from V and 7 bases from J, with 11 bases in between. CDR1 SQVTM and CDR2 ANQGSEA come from the germline V gene. CDR3 in amino acids: CSVGKDREQYF. The DNA for the CDR3 is TGCAGCGTTGGTAAGGACAGAGAGCAGTACTTC.

The chain recombines TRBV29-1 with TRBJ2-1; possible D gene TRBD2, 5 bases. The CDR3 loop spans 14 amino acids. V lost 3 bases to trimming and J lost 5 bases, with 14 bases between them. Germline lookup yields CDR1 SQVTM and CDR2 ANQGSEA. Written as DNA, the CDR3 is TGCAGCGTTGAGTGGCGAGAGAGGGACAATGAGCAGTTCTTC. Its translation: CSVEWRERDNEQFF.

The chain combines TRBV12-3 or TRBV12-4 with TRBJ2-7; the D is unclear. Trimming shortened V by 6 bases and J by 2 bases, and 11 bases separated the two germline ends. The CDR3 has 13 amino acids. The CDR3 DNA reads as TGTGCCAGCAGCCGTTTTTCAACCTACGAGCAGTACTTC. It is translated as CASSRFSTYEQYF.

The DNA of the CDR3 is TGCAGTGCCTCACAGGCTACCTATGGCTACACCTTC. This translates into CSASQATYGYTF. V usage is TRBV20-1 and J usage is TRBJ1-2; D is perhaps TRBD1 (5 bases). Trimming left V 6 bases short and J 4 bases short, with 12 bases between. The CDR3 contains 12 residues. Per germline, CDR1 DFQATT and CDR2 SNEGSKA (reference sequence).

Worth noting for this clonotype: Because the CDR3 is missing its conserved closing phenylalanine or tryptophan, this is likely a read error. The chain recombines TRBV7-2 with TRBJ2-4, with 12 nucleotides matching TRBD1. TRBJ2-7 explains the end of the DNA better; the J call may be wrong. CDR1 and CDR2 (germline): SGHTA, FQGNSA. The CDR3 has 17 residues. The CDR3 region has the DNA TGTGCCAGCAGCTTGATCGGCGTGGGACAGGGGGCTTACGAGCAGTACTAC. Protein product: CASSLIGVGQGAYEQYY.